This entry lists 13 T cell receptor beta chains sequenced from one sample in a study of control samples from healthy donors and cancer patients (TCRdb year 2020). Receptor amplification or capture employed the immunoSEQ multiplex PCR assay. The immuneACCESS repertoire file appears here via TCRdb, limited to in-frame rearrangements. These files lack a portion of the clones; in checked studies, under half of the deficit traces to unresolved V genes, and the cause of the others is not known. The sample table contains over 120,000 clones; only one count was recorded for around 94% of them. The ten largest make up about 14% of the sample. Sequencing input: PBMCs. These receptors were collected from a man between 60 and 75 years old with colorectal cancer.

The chain is built from TRBV29-1 and TRBJ2-5; TRBD1 might be the D (5 bases). Germline V gene sequence: CDR1 SQVTM, CDR2 ANQGSEA. The CDR3 runs 11 residues. V lost 2 bases to trimming and J lost 7 bases, with 8 bases between them. Written as DNA, the CDR3 is TGCAGCGTTGAAAGAAGGGGGACCCAGTACTTC. This translates into CSVERRGTQYF.

This rearrangement joins TRBV27 to TRBJ2-3, with D unclear. Germline V gene lookup returns CDR1 MNHEY and CDR2 SMNVEV (reference sequence). V was cut by 5 bases and J by 0 bases, with 9 bases left in between. CDR3 length equals 14 residues. This chain's CDR3 is CASSTLPSTDTQYF. Here the CDR3 DNA reads TGTGCCAGCAGTACCCTCCCTAGCACAGATACGCAGTATTTT.

This clone has more than one count but fewer than ten. The genes are TRBV28 and TRBJ1-2; TRBD1 matches at 12 bases. Germline values: CDR1 MDHEN, CDR2 SYDVKM. The V and J ends lost 5 bases and 3 bases, in that order; junction bases with no gene match: 4. The CDR3 contains 15 residues. CDR3 sequence: CASSPGTGGDYGYTF. The CDR3 DNA follows: TGTGCCAGCAGTCCGGGGACAGGGGGCGACTATGGCTACACCTTC.

This chain links TRBV7-2 with TRBJ2-1; TRBD2 might be the D (6 bases). The CDR3 contains 14 residues. With 5 bases removed from V and 0 bases from J, the gap between germline ends came to 8 bases. Germline V lookup: CDR1 SGHTA, CDR2 FQGNSA. CDR3 in DNA: TGTGCCAGCAGCGCCGGGGGCTCCTACAATGAGCAGTTCTTC. This sequence encodes CASSAGGSYNEQFF.

V gene TRBV19 combines with J gene TRBJ1-5; the D gene is possibly TRBD1 (5 bases). V was shortened by 7 bases and J by 4 bases, with 17 bases between the two germline ends. From germline, CDR1 is LNHDA and CDR2 SQIVND (reference sequence). The CDR3 consists of 15 residues. CDR3 sequence (DNA): TGTGCCAGTACCTATCTAGGGACCCGAAATCAGCCCCAGCATTTT. Translation: CASTYLGTRNQPQHF. Looking up the rest from reference TRBV19 and TRBJ1-5 gives the full variable domain: DGGITQSPKYLFRKEGQNVTLSCEQNLNHDAMYWYRQDPGQGLRLIYYSQIVNDFQKGDIAEGYSVSREKKESFPLTVTSAQKNPTAFYLCASTYLGTRNQPQHFGDGTRLSIL.

This chain connects TRBV19 to TRBJ1-6, with D uncertain. CDR3 size: 14 residues. Germline lookup yields CDR1 LNHDA and CDR2 SQIVND (reference sequence). Trimming stripped 3 bases from V and 4 bases from J, with 7 bases between. CDR3 residues: CASSMGGYNSPLHF. The CDR3 nucleotides read TGTGCCAGTAGTATGGGAGGATATAATTCACCCCTCCACTTT.

The count of this clone is one. The gene calls are TRBV30 and TRBJ2-1, with D possibly TRBD2 on 6 matching bases. CDR1 and CDR2 (germline): GTSNPN, SVGIG (reference sequence). V was clipped by 0 bases and J by 7 bases, with 7 bases between them. The CDR3 is 12 amino acids. The CDR3 region has the DNA TGTGCCTGGAGTGTACGGGGGAATGAGCAGTTCTTC. It codes for CAWSVRGNEQFF.

This chain links TRBV19 with TRBJ2-7, with 9 positions matching TRBD1. This CDR3 is 14 amino acids long. Germline loops: CDR1 LNHDA, CDR2 SQIVND (reference sequence). Unmatched junction bases numbered 9, after V lost 6 bases and J lost 6 bases. CDR3 protein: CASSDRGYRREQYF. Written as DNA, the CDR3 is TGTGCCAGTAGCGACAGGGGGTATCGGCGCGAGCAGTACTTC. The full variable domain, its missing parts supplied by reference TRBV19 and TRBJ2-7, is DGGITQSPKYLFRKEGQNVTLSCEQNLNHDAMYWYRQDPGQGLRLIYYSQIVNDFQKGDIAEGYSVSREKKESFPLTVTSAQKNPTAFYLCASSDRGYRREQYFGPGTRLTVT.

The J gene is TRBJ2-5, the V gene TRBV5-6; TRBD1 matches at 8 bases. The V and J ends lost 1 base and 9 bases, in that order; junction bases with no gene match: 14. The CDR3 covers 16 residues. Germline-derived CDR1 and CDR2 are SGHDT and YYEEEE. CDR3 nucleotides: TGTGCCAGCAGCTTGTTTGGACAGGGACGTCAGGGGGCCCAGTACTTC. The encoded protein is CASSLFGQGRQGAQYF.

This chain connects TRBV27 to TRBJ1-4; D unclear. The CDR3 loop spans 15 amino acids. Germline CDR1 is MNHEY and CDR2 is SMNVEV (reference sequence). Trimming pared 1 base from V and 1 base from J, leaving 7 bases between. Here the CDR3 reads CASSLYGLTNEKLFF. For the CDR3, the DNA is TGTGCCAGCAGTTTATACGGGTTAACTAATGAAAAACTGTTTTTT.

V gene TRBV28 combines with J gene TRBJ2-5; no reliable D call. The CDR3 covers 12 residues. Germline assignment: CDR1 MDHEN and CDR2 SYDVKM. The V end lost 8 bases, the J end lost 1 base, and 8 bases lay between the germline ends. Here the CDR3 reads CASSSVQETQYF. CDR3 bases: TGTGCCAGCTCGAGCGTCCAAGAGACCCAGTACTTC.

This rearrangement joins TRBV18 to TRBJ2-3; no clear D gene. The CDR3 has 15 residues. Germline V gene lookup returns CDR1 KGHSH and CDR2 LQKENI. Trimming pared 0 bases from V and 7 bases from J, leaving 14 bases between. CDR3: CASSPPGRSANTQYF. For the CDR3, the DNA is TGTGCCAGCTCACCACCGGGTCGGAGCGCAAATACGCAGTATTTT.

J is TRBJ2-1 and V is TRBV7-9; 10 bases map to TRBD2. J gave up 6 bases and V 3 bases, and 2 bases lay outside the gene matches. Per germline, CDR1 SEHNR and CDR2 FQNEAQ (reference sequence). The CDR3 is made up of 14 amino acids. In nucleotides, the CDR3 is TGTGCCAGCAGCTTGCTAGCGGGAGCCAATGAGCAGTTCTTC. Protein product: CASSLLAGANEQFF.